Listed here is a single T cell receptor (beta chain). These data belong to a study of chemoradiotherapy in HPV16-positive cancers. Sequenced by immunoSEQ multiplex PCR; TCRdb stores in-frame clones only, minus some. The sample yields about 12,000 clones, about 81% seen once. The germline V and J ends were trimmed by 6 bases and 4 bases, with 11 bases remaining between them. Germline CDR1 reads SGHNT; CDR2 reads YENEEA. This CDR3 has 13 amino acids. The chain uses TRBV11-3 and TRBJ2-3; a weak D match, TRBD1 (6 bases). This sample was gathered from a patient who underwent chemoradiotherapy. This TCR was recovered from a human donor with HPV-associated anogenital cancer. The CDR3 DNA reads TGTGCCAGCAGTTTTGGGGGCGCAGATACGCAGTATTTT. Amino acids: CASSFGGADTQYF.